Following are 10 T cell receptor beta chains from one sample sequenced in a study of blood T cell repertoires in COVID-19. This table comes from immunoSEQ multiplex PCR, and its TCRdb copy is limited to in-frame clones, with some not included. The data show over 150,000 clones, about 91% seen once. Material: peripheral blood. The source of these receptors is an older woman who had recovered from COVID-19.

The chain joins TRBV28 to TRBJ1-5; 9 bases match TRBD1. J lost 3 bases, V lost 4 bases, and 7 bases had no gene match. CDR1 and CDR2 (germline): MDHEN, SYDVKM. The CDR3 has 16 residues. The CDR3 spells CASSWRRDRVNQPQHF. CDR3 bases: TGTGCCAGCAGTTGGCGCCGGGACAGGGTCAATCAGCCCCAGCATTTT.

V is TRBV11-3 and J is TRBJ2-3, with 8 nucleotides matching TRBD2. The CDR3 is 14 amino acids. Germline assignment: CDR1 SGHNT and CDR2 YENEEA. Losses at the gene ends were 5 bases for V and 4 bases for J; bases not matched to a gene: 5. CDR3 sequence reads: CASSTGTRADTQYF. The CDR3 DNA reads as TGTGCCAGCAGCACCGGGACTAGGGCAGATACGCAGTATTTT.

This chain uses TRBV19 with TRBJ1-2, with D uncertain. Germline CDR1 and CDR2: LNHDA and SQIVND (reference sequence). Trimming stripped 4 bases from V and 1 base from J, with 10 bases between. This CDR3 has 14 residues. CDR3: CASSTLPVNYGYTF. DNA of the CDR3: TGTGCCAGTAGTACCTTACCGGTTAACTATGGCTACACCTTC. Full variable domain (remainder filled in from reference TRBV19 and TRBJ1-2): DGGITQSPKYLFRKEGQNVTLSCEQNLNHDAMYWYRQDPGQGLRLIYYSQIVNDFQKGDIAEGYSVSREKKESFPLTVTSAQKNPTAFYLCASSTLPVNYGYTFGSGTRLTVV.

This rearrangement joins TRBV12-3 or TRBV12-4 to TRBJ1-6, with D unclear. The ends were cut back, 6 bases at V and 10 bases at J, with 10 bases in the middle. The CDR3 runs to 12 residues. CDR3 residues: CASSRGGSPLHF. Written as DNA, the CDR3 is TGTGCCAGCAGCCGCGGAGGGTCACCCCTCCACTTT.

The chain is built from TRBV7-8 and TRBJ1-5; no clear D gene. Germline loops: CDR1 SGHVS, CDR2 FQNEAQ. Trimming stripped 0 bases from V and 0 bases from J, with 6 bases between. The CDR3 loop spans 15 amino acids. The CDR3, as DNA: TGTGCCAGCAGCTTAGCGGCGGATAGCAATCAGCCCCAGCATTTT. Its translation is CASSLAADSNQPQHF. Full variable domain (remainder filled in from reference TRBV7-8 and TRBJ1-5): GAGVSQSPRYKVAKRGQDVALRCDPISGHVSLFWYQQALGQGPEFLTYFQNEAQLDKSGLPSDRFFAERPEGSVSTLKIQRTQQEDSAVYLCASSLAADSNQPQHFGDGTRLSIL.

On this clone itself: Distinct nucleotide sequences in the sample also encode this CDR3. In DNA, the CDR3 is TGTGCCAGCAGTTTGCGGACAGGGGTATACAATGAGCAGTTCTTC. Protein: CASSLRTGVYNEQFF. This chain uses TRBV27 with TRBJ2-1; 9 bases line up with TRBD1. The CDR3 is made up of 15 amino acids. Germline CDR1 and CDR2: MNHEY and SMNVEV (reference sequence). The ends lost 3 bases at V and 4 bases at J; junction bases unmatched: 4.

The count of this clone is one. The V call is TRBV29-1, the J call TRBJ2-5; TRBD2 might be the D (5 bases). Between the trimmed V and J ends, which lost 2 bases and 5 bases, there was a span of 12 bases. In germline, CDR1 is SQVTM, CDR2 ANQGSEA. The CDR3 covers 13 residues. CDR3: CSVEPTIGETQYF. The CDR3 nucleotides are TGCAGCGTTGAACCGACTATTGGGGAGACCCAGTACTTC.

This clone showed up just a few times. A read error may produce the germline difference seen at one junction end. This chain connects TRBV18 to TRBJ2-1; 10 bases line up with TRBD2. This CDR3 contains 16 residues. Germline CDR1 and CDR2: KGHSH and LQKENI. For the CDR3, the DNA is TGTGCCAGCTCCCCACAGAGAGCGGGGGGGCGCCGTGAGCAGTTCTTC. It is translated as CASSPQRAGGRREQFF.

V usage is TRBV19 and J usage is TRBJ1-3; D remains unclear. The CDR3 has 13 amino acids. V lost 6 bases and J 0 bases, leaving 6 bases between the germline ends. Germline V lookup: CDR1 LNHDA, CDR2 SQIVND (reference sequence). DNA for the CDR3: TGTGCCAGTAGCACCTACTCTGGAAACACCATATATTTT. It codes for CASSTYSGNTIYF.

The rearrangement joins TRBV7-8 to TRBJ1-6, with D uncertain. Germline V CDR1 and CDR2: SGHVS, FQNEAQ. Deletions cut 4 bases from V and 8 bases from J, with 9 bases between. CDR3 size: 13 residues. CDR3 DNA sequence: TGTGCCAGCAGCTCCGGAGGGTATTCACCCCTCCACTTT. It translates to CASSSGGYSPLHF.